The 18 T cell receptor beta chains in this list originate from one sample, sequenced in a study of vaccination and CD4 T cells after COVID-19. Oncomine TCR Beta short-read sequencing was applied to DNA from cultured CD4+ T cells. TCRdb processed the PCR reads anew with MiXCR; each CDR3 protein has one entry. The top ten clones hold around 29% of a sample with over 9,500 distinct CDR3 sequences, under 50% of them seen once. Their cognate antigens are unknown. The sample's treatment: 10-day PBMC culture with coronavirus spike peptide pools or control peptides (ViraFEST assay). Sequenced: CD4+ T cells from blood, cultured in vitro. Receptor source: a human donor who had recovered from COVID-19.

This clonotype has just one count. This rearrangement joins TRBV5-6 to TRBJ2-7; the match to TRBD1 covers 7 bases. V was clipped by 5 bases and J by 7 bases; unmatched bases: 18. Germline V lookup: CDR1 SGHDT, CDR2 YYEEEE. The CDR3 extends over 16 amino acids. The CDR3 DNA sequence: TGTGCCAGCAGGGTGAGACTGGGGACAGTACCTGGGGAGCAGTACTTC. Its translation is CASRVRLGTVPGEQYF.

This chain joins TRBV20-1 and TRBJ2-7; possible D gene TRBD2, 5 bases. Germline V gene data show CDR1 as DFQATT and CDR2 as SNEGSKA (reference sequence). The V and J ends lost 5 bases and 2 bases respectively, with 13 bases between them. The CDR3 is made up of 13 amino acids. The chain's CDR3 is CSAPGVGPYEQYF. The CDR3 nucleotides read TGCAGTGCTCCCGGGGTTGGTCCCTACGAGCAGTACTTC.

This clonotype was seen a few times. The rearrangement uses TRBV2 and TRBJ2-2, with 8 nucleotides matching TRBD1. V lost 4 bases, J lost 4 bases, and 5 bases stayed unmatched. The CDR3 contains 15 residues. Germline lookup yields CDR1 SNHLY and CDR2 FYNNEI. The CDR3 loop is CASSVDRDPTGELFF. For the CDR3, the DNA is TGTGCCAGCAGTGTGGACAGGGATCCCACCGGGGAGCTGTTTTTT.

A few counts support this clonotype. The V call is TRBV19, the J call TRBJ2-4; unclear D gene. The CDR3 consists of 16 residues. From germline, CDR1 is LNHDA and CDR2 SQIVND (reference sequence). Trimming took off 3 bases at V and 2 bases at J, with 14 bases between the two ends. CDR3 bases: TGTGCCAGTAGTATTGAATTATCCAGGTCCAAAAACATTCAGTACTTC. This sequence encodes CASSIELSRSKNIQYF.

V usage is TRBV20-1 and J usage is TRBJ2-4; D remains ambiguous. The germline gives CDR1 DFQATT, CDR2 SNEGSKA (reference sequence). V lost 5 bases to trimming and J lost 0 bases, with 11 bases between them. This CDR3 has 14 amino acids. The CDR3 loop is CSAASLLAKNIQYF. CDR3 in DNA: TGCAGTGCTGCCTCACTTCTAGCCAAAAACATTCAGTACTTC.

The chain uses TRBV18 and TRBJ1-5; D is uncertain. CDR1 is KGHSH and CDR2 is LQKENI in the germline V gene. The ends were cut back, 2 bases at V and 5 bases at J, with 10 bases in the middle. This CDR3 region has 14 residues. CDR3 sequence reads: CASSPTHKDQPQHF. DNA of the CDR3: TGTGCCAGCTCACCAACGCACAAAGATCAGCCCCAGCATTTT.

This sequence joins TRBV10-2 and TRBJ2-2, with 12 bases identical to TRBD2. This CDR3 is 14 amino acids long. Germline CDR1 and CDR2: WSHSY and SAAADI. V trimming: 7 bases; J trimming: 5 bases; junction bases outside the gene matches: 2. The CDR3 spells CASNLAGGTGELFF. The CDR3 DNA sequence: TGCGCCAGCAACCTAGCGGGGGGGACCGGGGAGCTGTTTTTT.

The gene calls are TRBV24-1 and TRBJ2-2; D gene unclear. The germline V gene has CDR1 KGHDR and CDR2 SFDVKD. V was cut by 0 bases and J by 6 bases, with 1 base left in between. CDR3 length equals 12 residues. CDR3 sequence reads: CATSDLPGELFF. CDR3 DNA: TGTGCCACCAGTGATTTGCCCGGGGAGCTGTTTTTT.

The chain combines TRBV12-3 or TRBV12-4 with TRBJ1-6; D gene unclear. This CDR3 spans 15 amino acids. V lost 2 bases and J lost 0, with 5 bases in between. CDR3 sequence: CASSLMSSYNSPLHF. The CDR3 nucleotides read TGTGCCAGCAGTTTAATGAGCTCCTATAATTCACCCCTCCACTTT.

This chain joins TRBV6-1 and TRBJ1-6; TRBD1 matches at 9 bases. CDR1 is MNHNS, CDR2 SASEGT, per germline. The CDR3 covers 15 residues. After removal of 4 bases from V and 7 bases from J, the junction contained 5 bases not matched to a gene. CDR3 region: CASSGSGQGNSPLHF. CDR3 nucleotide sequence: TGTGCCAGCAGTGGTTCGGGACAGGGAAATTCACCCCTCCACTTT.

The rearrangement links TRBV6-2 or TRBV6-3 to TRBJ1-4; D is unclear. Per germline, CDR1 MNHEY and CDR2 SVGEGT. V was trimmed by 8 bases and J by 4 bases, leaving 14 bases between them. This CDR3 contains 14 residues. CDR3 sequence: CASQDRAHNEKLFF. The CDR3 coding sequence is TGTGCCAGCCAGGACCGGGCCCATAATGAAAAACTGTTTTTT.

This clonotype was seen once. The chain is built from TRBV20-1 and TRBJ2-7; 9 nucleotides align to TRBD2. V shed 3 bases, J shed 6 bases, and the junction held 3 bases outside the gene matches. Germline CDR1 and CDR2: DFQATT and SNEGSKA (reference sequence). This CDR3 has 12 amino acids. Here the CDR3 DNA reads TGCAGTGCTAGTATGACTAGCGGCGAGCAGTACTTC. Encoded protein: CSASMTSGEQYF.

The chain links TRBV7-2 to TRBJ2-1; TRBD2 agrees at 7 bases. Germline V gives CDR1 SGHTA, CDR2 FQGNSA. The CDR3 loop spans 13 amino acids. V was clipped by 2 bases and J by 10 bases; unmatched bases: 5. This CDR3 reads CASSLYSGGEQFF. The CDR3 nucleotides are TGTGCCAGCAGCTTATACTCGGGAGGAGAGCAGTTCTTC.

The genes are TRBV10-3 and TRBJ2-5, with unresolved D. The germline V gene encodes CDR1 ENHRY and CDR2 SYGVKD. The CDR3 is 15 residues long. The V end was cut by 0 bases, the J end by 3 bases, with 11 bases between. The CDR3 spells CAISESTTTEETQYF. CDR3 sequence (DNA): TGTGCCATCAGTGAGTCGACGACGACGGAAGAGACCCAGTACTTC.

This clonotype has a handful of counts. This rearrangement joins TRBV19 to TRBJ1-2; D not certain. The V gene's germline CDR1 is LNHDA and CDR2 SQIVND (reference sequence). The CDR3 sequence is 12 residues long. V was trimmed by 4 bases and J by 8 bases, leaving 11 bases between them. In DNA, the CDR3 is TGTGCCAGTAGTAAGTGGAGGGCCGGCTACACCTTC. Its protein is CASSKWRAGYTF.

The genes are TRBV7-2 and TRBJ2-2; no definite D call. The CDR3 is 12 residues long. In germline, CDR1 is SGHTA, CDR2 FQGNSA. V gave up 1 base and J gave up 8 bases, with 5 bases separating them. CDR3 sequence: CASSLVVGELFF. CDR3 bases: TGTGCCAGCAGCTTAGTCGTAGGGGAGCTGTTTTTT. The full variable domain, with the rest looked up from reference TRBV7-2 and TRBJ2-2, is GAGVSQSPSNKVTEKGKDVELRCDPISGHTALYWYRQSLGQGLEFLIYFQGNSAPDKSGLPSDRFSAERTGGSVSTLTIQRTQQEDSAVYLCASSLVVGELFFGEGSRLTVL.

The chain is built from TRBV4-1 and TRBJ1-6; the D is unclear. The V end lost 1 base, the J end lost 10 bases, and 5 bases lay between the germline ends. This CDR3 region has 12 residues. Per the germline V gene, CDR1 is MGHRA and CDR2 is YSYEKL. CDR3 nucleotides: TGCGCCAGCAGCCAAGTTTTGTCACCCCTCCACTTT. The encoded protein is CASSQVLSPLHF.

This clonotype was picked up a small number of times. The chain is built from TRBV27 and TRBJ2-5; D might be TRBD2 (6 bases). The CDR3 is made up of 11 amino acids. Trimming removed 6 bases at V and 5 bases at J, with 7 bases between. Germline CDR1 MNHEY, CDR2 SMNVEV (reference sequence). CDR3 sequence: CASREGETQYF. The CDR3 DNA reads TGTGCCAGCAGGGAGGGGGAGACCCAGTACTTC.